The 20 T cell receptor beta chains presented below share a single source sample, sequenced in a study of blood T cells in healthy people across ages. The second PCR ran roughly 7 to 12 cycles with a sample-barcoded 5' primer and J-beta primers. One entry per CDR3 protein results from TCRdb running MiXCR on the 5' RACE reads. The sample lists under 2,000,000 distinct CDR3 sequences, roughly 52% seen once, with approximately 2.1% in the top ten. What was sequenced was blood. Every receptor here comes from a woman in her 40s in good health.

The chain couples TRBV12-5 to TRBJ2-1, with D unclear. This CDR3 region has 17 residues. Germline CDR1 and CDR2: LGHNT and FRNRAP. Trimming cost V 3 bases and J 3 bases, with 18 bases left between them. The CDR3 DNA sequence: TGTGCTAGTGGTTTTTTTCTGGAAAACAAAAACTACAATGAGCAGTTCTTC. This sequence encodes CASGFFLENKNYNEQFF.

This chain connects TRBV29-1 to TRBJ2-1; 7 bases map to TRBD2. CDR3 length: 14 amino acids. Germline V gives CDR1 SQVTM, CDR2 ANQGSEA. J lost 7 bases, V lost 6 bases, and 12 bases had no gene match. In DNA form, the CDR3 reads TGCAGCGTCCCCACGCGGGGGAAGTTGAATGAGCAGTTCTTC. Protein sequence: CSVPTRGKLNEQFF.

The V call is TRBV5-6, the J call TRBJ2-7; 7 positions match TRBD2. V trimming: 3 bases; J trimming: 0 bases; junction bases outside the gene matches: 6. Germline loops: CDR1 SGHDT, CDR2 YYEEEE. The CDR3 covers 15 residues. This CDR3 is CASSSRGVSSYEQYF. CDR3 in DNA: TGTGCCAGCAGCTCCCGGGGGGTTAGCTCCTACGAGCAGTACTTC.

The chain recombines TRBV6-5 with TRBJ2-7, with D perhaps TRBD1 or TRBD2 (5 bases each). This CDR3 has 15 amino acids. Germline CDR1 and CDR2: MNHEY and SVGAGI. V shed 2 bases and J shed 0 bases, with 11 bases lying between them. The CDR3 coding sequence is TGTGCCAGCAGTTACACCGGGACCGTCTCCTACGAGCAGTACTTC. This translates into CASSYTGTVSYEQYF.

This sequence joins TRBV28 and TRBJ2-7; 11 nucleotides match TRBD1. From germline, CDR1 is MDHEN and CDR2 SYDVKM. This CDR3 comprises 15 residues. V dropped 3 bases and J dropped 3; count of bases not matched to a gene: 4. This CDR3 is CASSFWGQGGYEQYF. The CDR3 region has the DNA TGTGCCAGCAGTTTCTGGGGACAGGGGGGCTACGAGCAGTACTTC.

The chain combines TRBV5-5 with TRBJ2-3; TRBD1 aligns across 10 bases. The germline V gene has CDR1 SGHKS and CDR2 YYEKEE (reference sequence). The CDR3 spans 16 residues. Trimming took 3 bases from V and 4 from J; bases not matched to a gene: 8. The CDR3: CASSSPGQGISDTQYF. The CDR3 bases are TGTGCCAGCAGCTCCCCGGGACAGGGGATATCAGATACGCAGTATTTT.

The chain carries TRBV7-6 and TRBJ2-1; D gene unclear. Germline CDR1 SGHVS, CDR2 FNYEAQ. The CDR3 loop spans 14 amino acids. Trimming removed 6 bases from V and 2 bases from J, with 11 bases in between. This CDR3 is CASRTGSPYNEQFF. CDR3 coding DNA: TGTGCCAGCAGAACCGGGTCACCCTACAATGAGCAGTTCTTC.

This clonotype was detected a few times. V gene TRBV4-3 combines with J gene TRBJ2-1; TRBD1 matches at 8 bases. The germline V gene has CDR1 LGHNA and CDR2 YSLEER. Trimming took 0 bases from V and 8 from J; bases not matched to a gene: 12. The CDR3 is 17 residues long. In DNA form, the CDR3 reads TGCGCCAGCAGCCAAGATAGAAGGACAGGGTGGGCCTATGAGCAGTTCTTC. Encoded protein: CASSQDRRTGWAYEQFF.

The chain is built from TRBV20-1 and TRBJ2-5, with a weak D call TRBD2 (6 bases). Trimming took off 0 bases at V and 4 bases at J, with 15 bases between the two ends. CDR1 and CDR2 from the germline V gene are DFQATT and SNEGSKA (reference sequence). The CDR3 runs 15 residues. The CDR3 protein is CSARDLTSFGETQYF. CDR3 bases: TGCAGTGCTAGAGACCTGACTAGTTTTGGAGAGACCCAGTACTTC.

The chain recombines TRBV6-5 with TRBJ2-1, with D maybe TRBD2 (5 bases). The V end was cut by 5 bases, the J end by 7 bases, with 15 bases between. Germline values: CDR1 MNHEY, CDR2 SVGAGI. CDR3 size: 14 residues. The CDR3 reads CASSTEGAINEQFF. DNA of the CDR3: TGTGCCAGCAGTACAGAGGGCGCCATTAATGAGCAGTTCTTC.

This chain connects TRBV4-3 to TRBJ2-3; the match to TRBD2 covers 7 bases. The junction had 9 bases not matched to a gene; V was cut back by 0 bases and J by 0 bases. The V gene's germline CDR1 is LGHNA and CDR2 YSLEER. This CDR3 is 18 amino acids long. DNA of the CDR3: TGCGCCAGCAGCCAAGATTCGGGGTCGGGACTAAGCACAGATACGCAGTATTTT. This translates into CASSQDSGSGLSTDTQYF.

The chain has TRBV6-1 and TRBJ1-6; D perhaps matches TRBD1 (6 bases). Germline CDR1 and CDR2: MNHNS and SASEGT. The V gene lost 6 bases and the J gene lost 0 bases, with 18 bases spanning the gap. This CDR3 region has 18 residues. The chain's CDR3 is CASSLGHLLSSYNSPLHF. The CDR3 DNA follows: TGTGCCAGCAGCCTGGGACACCTTTTAAGCTCCTATAATTCACCCCTCCACTTT.

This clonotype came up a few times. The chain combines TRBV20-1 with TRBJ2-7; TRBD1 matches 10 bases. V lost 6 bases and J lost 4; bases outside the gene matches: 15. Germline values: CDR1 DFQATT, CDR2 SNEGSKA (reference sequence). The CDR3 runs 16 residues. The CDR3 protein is CSAPGQGDRLFYEQYF. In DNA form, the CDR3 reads TGCAGTGCACCCGGACAGGGGGACCGATTATTTTACGAGCAGTACTTC.

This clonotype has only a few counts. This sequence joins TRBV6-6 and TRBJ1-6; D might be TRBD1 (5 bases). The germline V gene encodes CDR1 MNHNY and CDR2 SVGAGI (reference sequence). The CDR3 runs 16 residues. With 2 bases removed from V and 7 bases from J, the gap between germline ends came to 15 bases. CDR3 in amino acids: CASSYPETAPNSPLHF. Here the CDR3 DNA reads TGTGCCAGCAGTTACCCCGAGACAGCCCCGAATTCACCCCTCCACTTT.

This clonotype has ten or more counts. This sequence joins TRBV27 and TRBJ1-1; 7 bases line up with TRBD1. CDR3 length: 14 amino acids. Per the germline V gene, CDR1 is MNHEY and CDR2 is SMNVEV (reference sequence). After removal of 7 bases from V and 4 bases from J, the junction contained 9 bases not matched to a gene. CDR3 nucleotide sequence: TGTGCCAGCAAATTAATCGAGGGGGCCACTGAAGCTTTCTTT. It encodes CASKLIEGATEAFF.

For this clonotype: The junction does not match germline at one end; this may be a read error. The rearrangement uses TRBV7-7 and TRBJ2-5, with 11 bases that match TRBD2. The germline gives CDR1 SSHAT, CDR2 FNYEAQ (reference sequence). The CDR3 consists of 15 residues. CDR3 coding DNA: TGTGCTAGCAGCACGGGGACTAGCGGCCGGGAGACCCAGTACTTC. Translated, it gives CASSTGTSGRETQYF.

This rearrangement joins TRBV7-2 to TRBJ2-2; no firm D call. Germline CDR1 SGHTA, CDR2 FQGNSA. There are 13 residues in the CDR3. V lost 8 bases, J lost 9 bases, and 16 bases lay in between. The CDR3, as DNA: TGTGCCAGCGAACGACAATCCGAGCGGGAGCTGTTTTTT. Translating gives CASERQSERELFF.

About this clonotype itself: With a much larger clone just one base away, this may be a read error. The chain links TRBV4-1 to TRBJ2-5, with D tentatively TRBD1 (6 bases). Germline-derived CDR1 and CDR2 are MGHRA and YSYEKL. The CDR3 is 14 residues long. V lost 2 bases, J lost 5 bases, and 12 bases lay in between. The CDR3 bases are TGCGCCAGCAGCCAATCGGCAGGGGTGGAGACCCAGTACTTC. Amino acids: CASSQSAGVETQYF.

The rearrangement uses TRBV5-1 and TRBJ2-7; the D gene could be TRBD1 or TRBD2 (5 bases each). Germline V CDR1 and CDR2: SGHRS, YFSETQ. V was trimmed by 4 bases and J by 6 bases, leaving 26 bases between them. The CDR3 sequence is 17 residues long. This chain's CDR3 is CASSQDFRGLLLGEQYF. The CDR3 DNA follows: TGCGCCAGCAGCCAGGACTTTAGGGGCCTACTACTAGGCGAGCAGTACTTC.

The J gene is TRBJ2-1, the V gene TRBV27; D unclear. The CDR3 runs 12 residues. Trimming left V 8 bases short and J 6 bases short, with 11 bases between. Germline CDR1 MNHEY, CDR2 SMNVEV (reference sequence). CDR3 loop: CASWSGSNEQFF. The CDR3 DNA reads TGTGCCAGCTGGAGTGGGTCCAATGAGCAGTTCTTC.